This T cell receptor beta chain is drawn from a study of a mutant IDH1 vaccine in newly diagnosed glioma (dated by TCRdb to about 2021). For the wider study: Of the 32 patients who were treated, approximately 60% were male and around 40% were female, and the mean age was around 40 years. Before enrollment, most patients had been given radiochemotherapy with temozolomide as standard therapy, while the rest had received either radiotherapy alone or temozolomide alone. Peripheral blood was collected at six visits: V03 (baseline), V05, V07, V10, V12 and V13. For exploratory analyses, about 25 treated patients had longitudinal TCRB deep sequencing done wherever samples were available. Study-wide findings and limitations: Pseudoprogression seemed to be unrelated to changes in the top peripheral T cell clonotypes found by TCRB sequencing. Immune responses induced by the vaccine were seen in around 94% of patients across multiple MHC alleles. According to the authors, sample limitations meant that analyses of patient blood samples could not be reproduced. PBMC samples for TCRB deep sequencing were selected based on availability.

The library was produced with the immunoSEQ multiplex PCR assay. Rearranged TCR beta chain sequences were amplified using the hsTCRB Kit according to the manufacturer's protocol. TCRB libraries were sequenced on an Illumina MiSeq. The published analysis was carried out like this. The proprietary platform of the kit vendor was used for demultiplexing, trimming and gene mapping. Entries here come from immuneACCESS through TCRdb and include only in-frame sequences with V and J called. Some clones fail to appear in such tables; in the studies checked, an unresolved V gene covers under half of the shortfall, and the cause of the remainder is unknown. The D gene and trimming were derived from the DNA, and the V and J assignments and clone size from that table. The sample data list roughly 71,000 clones, and just over 85% of these were observed just once. The ten largest account for 2.9% of the sample.

The sample's time point label is to be understood as: baseline, week 1 (first vaccination visit). This sample's treatment or condition label indicates: pre-vaccination baseline after standard-of-care therapy. Newly diagnosed WHO grade 3 or 4 IDH1-mutant astrocytomas showing loss of nuclear ATRX were present in the donors. The samples were drawn from NOA16, a multicentre, single-arm, open-label phase I trial in Germany that tested a mutant IDH1 peptide vaccine in humans for the first time. Blood drawn at visit V03 was used as the baseline sample for immunogenicity testing. Genomic DNA for TCRB sequencing was isolated from EDTA blood with the DNeasy Blood and Tissue Kit. The trim is 4 bases for V and 0 bases for J, with a gap of 13 bases between the germline ends. From its cysteine to its phenylalanine, the CDR3 spans 15 amino acids. Only the CDR3 part of the read is kept: 45 bases, read in frame from the first base. CDR1 and CDR2 (SGHRS, YFSETQ) derive from the germline V gene.

This clone was counted between two and nine times. Its specific antigen is unknown. The input lacks base qualities; no much larger clone sits a single base away. The sequence joins TRBV5-1 to TRBJ1-1; too little of a D gene remains to name it. Sequencing was performed on PBMCs, taken from a glioma patient treated with radiotherapy, temozolomide or both. The sequence was collected from a man aged 25 to 45 with glioma. The DNA reads TGCGCCAGCAGCCCACAGACGGCTATGAACACTGAAGCTTTCTTT. Its protein is CASSPQTAMNTEAFF.